Listed below are T cell receptor beta chains from one sample, sequenced in a study of Graves' ophthalmopathy and Graves' hyperthyroidism. TCRdb re-called the multiplex PCR reads with MiXCR, one entry per CDR3 protein. This sample has approximately 540,000 distinct CDR3 sequences, with under 40% found just once. Sequencing was performed on peripheral blood or thyroid tissue (not recorded which). The receptor set was obtained from an adult man with Graves' hyperthyroidism. Each CDR3 is given with its conserved first and last residue. A D gene is named only where the DNA matches it firmly. Clone size, where shown, is once, few, many, or a class for clones that have expanded.

j_call	d_call	clone_size	v_call	cdr3_nt	cdr3_aa
TRBJ2-5	NA	NA	TRBV19	TGTGCCAGTAGTAGCCTGGAATCCGGAGAGACCCAGTACTTC	CASSSLESGETQYF
TRBJ1-2	NA	NA	TRBV19	TGTGCCAGTAGCCATAGACAGAGGCATGGCTACACCTTC	CASSHRQRHGYTF
TRBJ2-6	NA	NA	TRBV7-2	TGTGCCAGCAGCTTAGGTCCGCGGGGCGGCGGGGCCAACGTCCTGACTTTC	CASSLGPRGGGANVLTF
TRBJ1-4	NA	NA	TRBV5-1	TGCGCCAGCAGCCCACAGGTAAATGAAAAACTGTTTTTT	CASSPQVNEKLFF
TRBJ2-7	TRBD1	NA	TRBV7-9	TGTGCCAGCAGCAGCCGGACAGGGGGATTATACGAGCAGTACTTC	CASSSRTGGLYEQYF
TRBJ1-5	NA	many	TRBV12-3/TRBV12-4	TGTGCCAGCAGTTTAGGGCAGGGTGGACCCTACAATCAGCCCCAGCATTTT	CASSLGQGGPYNQPQHF
TRBJ1-4	NA	NA	TRBV9	TGTGCCAGCAGCCTCGGGGACATCCCAAGGGGTGAAAAACTGTTTTTT	CASSLGDIPRGEKLFF
TRBJ1-2	NA	NA	TRBV24-1	TGTGCCACCAGCTCAGGGACTAGCGGCTACACCTTC	CATSSGTSGYTF
TRBJ2-5	TRBD2	NA	TRBV12-3/TRBV12-4	TGTGCCAGCAGTTCCGAGACTAGCGGGAGGGTGGGGGAGACCCAGTACTTC	CASSSETSGRVGETQYF
TRBJ2-7	NA	NA	TRBV7-7	TGTGCTAGCAGCTTTAGGGGGGCTCCCTACAATGAGCAGTACTTC	CASSFRGAPYNEQYF
TRBJ2-7	NA	NA	TRBV3-1	TGTGCCAGCAGCCAAGATATGGGGTACGAGCAGTACTTC	CASSQDMGYEQYF
TRBJ2-5	NA	NA	TRBV12-3/TRBV12-4	TGTGCCAGCAGTCCCGCGGGGAGTTTTGAGACCCAGTACTTC	CASSPAGSFETQYF
TRBJ2-7	TRBD2	NA	TRBV20-1	TGCAGTGCTCGCGGGAGCTCCTACGAGCAGTACTTC	CSARGSSYEQYF
TRBJ2-2	TRBD2	NA	TRBV5-1	TGCGCCAGCAGCTTTTATAGTACGGGACTAGCGGGAGTAAGCCGGGAGCTGTTTTTT	CASSFYSTGLAGVSRELFF
TRBJ1-2	TRBD1	NA	TRBV20-1	TGCAGTGCTAGAGAAAGGGGGACAGTCCAAATATTATTAAGCTACACCTTC	CSARERGTVQILLSYTF
TRBJ1-3	NA	many	TRBV20-1	TGCAGTGCTAGAGACCTGCGCGGGAACGCTGAGAACACCATATATTTT	CSARDLRGNAENTIYF
TRBJ1-5	TRBD1	once	TRBV7-2	TGTGCCAGCAGCCACTCGGACAGGGGGCGGACCCAGCATTTT	CASSHSDRGRTQHF
TRBJ1-1	TRBD1	once	TRBV10-3	TGTGCCATCAGTGAAGGGACAGCCCAAATGAACACTGAAGCTTTCTTT	CAISEGTAQMNTEAFF
TRBJ1-2	NA	NA	TRBV25-1	TGTGCCAGCAACTCACGTAACTATGGCTACACCTTC	CASNSRNYGYTF
TRBJ2-6	NA	NA	TRBV20-1	TGCAGTGCTAGAGCACCGGGGGCTAACGTCCTGACTTTC	CSARAPGANVLTF
TRBJ1-4	NA	NA	TRBV12-3/TRBV12-4	TGTGCCAGCTCGGGGGGGGGGACAACTAATGAAAAACTGTTTTTT	CASSGGGTTNEKLFF
TRBJ2-7	TRBD1	many	TRBV9	TGTGCCAGCAGCGTAGGTGGGACAGGGCCCCACGAGCAGTACTTC	CASSVGGTGPHEQYF
TRBJ2-6	NA	NA	TRBV2	TGTGCCAGCAGGCAGGGGGCCAACGTCCTGACTTTC	CASRQGANVLTF
TRBJ2-7	NA	many	TRBV5-1	TGCGCCAGCAGCTTGGGGGACAACAACGAGCAGTACTTC	CASSLGDNNEQYF
TRBJ1-4	NA	NA	TRBV28	TGTGCCAGCAGTTTCGGTCGGAGGGCAACTAATGAAAAACTGTTTTTT	CASSFGRRATNEKLFF
TRBJ2-1	NA	NA	TRBV5-1	TGCGCCAGCAGCTTGGTAGGCTCTTCCAATGAGCAGTTCTTC	CASSLVGSSNEQFF